This passage covers 14 T cell receptor beta chains from one sample sequenced in a study of blood T cell repertoires in COVID-19 (dated by TCRdb to between 2020 and 2021). The method behind the library was the immunoSEQ multiplex PCR assay. In TCRdb, the immuneACCESS table is reduced to in-frame sequences with V and J assigned. These tables do not hold every clone; where another copy was compared, an unresolved V gene accounts for under half, and the others remain unexplained. For this sample there are hundreds of thousands of clones; 65% to 90% appear just once. The ten largest account for around 10% of the sample. Sequences were obtained from PBMCs or T cells enriched from blood (not recorded which). The source of these receptors is a woman in her 50s with acute COVID-19.

The V and J genes are TRBV5-1 and TRBJ2-1; 12 bases are a match to TRBD2. With 0 bases clipped from V and 14 bases from J, the junction kept 6 bases outside the gene matches. The V gene's germline CDR1 is SGHRS and CDR2 YFSETQ. This CDR3 spans 14 amino acids. The CDR3: CASSLDPSGGAKFF. The CDR3 DNA follows: TGCGCCAGCAGCTTGGATCCTAGCGGGGGGGCCAAGTTCTTC.

The genes are TRBV7-2 and TRBJ2-3; 7 bases agree with TRBD2. CDR1 is SGHTA, CDR2 FQGNSA, per germline. With V trimmed by 1 base and J by 1 base, 14 bases remained unmatched. The CDR3 sequence is 19 residues long. CDR3 in amino acids: CASSLDVRRLAGGTDTQYF. The CDR3 DNA is TGTGCCAGCAGCTTAGATGTAAGGAGACTAGCCGGTGGCACAGATACGCAGTATTTT.

The genes are TRBV9 and TRBJ1-6, with 8 bases identical to TRBD1. In germline, CDR1 is SGDLS, CDR2 YYNGEE. CDR3 length: 15 amino acids. V shed 2 bases, J shed 7 bases, and the junction held 5 bases outside the gene matches. The CDR3 reads CASSVLGQGNSPLHF. The CDR3 coding sequence is TGTGCCAGCAGCGTGTTAGGACAGGGCAATTCACCCCTCCACTTT.

There are a few counts of this clone. This rearrangement joins TRBV9 to TRBJ1-3; possible D gene TRBD1, 6 bases. This CDR3 contains 15 residues. Germline loops: CDR1 SGDLS, CDR2 YYNGEE. The V and J ends lost 2 bases and 2 bases respectively, with 11 bases between them. The CDR3 nucleotides are TGTGCCAGCAGCGTTTCAGGGGTTACTGGAAACACCATATATTTT. Translated, it gives CASSVSGVTGNTIYF.

This chain joins TRBV30 and TRBJ2-2; possibly TRBD1 for D (5 bases). The CDR3 length is 13 residues. The V end lost 0 bases, the J end lost 8 bases, and 10 bases lay between the germline ends. The germline V gene encodes CDR1 GTSNPN and CDR2 SVGIG (reference sequence). In nucleotides, the CDR3 is TGTGCCTGGAGTGTACAGGCGAAGGGGGAGCTGTTTTTT. It encodes CAWSVQAKGELFF.

J is TRBJ1-5 and V is TRBV4-3, with a possible D match to TRBD1 (5 bases). Germline assignment: CDR1 LGHNA and CDR2 YSLEER. This CDR3 is built from 16 residues. V was shortened by 4 bases and J by 4 bases, with 17 bases between the two germline ends. CDR3 nucleotides: TGCGCCAGCAGCCTGTCACTGGGGCTAGGGAATCAGCCCCAGCATTTT. Its protein is CASSLSLGLGNQPQHF.

This sequence joins TRBV30 and TRBJ1-2; D not resolved. Germline values: CDR1 GTSNPN, CDR2 SVGIG (reference sequence). V lost 3 bases and J lost 5, with 16 bases in between. CDR3 length: 14 amino acids. The CDR3 loop reads CAWSYPREGYGYTF. CDR3 in DNA: TGTGCCTGGAGCTACCCCCGGGAGGGATATGGCTACACCTTC.

The chain uses TRBV6-5 and TRBJ1-3; a possible D gene is TRBD1 (6 bases). The length of the CDR3 is 15 residues. V lost 6 bases, J lost 0 bases, and 12 bases lay in between. The germline V gene has CDR1 MNHEY and CDR2 SVGAGI. The CDR3 reads CASRAQGPSGNTIYF. The DNA of the CDR3 is TGTGCCAGCAGAGCCCAGGGGCCCTCTGGAAACACCATATATTTT.

This clone was seen once. The J gene is TRBJ1-1, the V gene TRBV7-6; the D is unclear. V lost 3 bases and J 0 bases, leaving 5 bases between the germline ends. Germline values: CDR1 SGHVS, CDR2 FNYEAQ. This CDR3 has 13 amino acids. The CDR3 nucleotides are TGTGCCAGCAGCTTCAGTCTGAACACTGAAGCTTTCTTT. Its protein is CASSFSLNTEAFF.

The chain has TRBV2 and TRBJ1-1, with D perhaps TRBD1 (6 bases). The CDR3 loop spans 13 amino acids. Germline-derived CDR1 and CDR2 are SNHLY and FYNNEI. V was cut by 8 bases and J by 2 bases, with 12 bases left in between. CDR3 sequence reads: CASGGRANTEAFF. CDR3 nucleotides: TGTGCCAGCGGGGGCAGAGCAAACACTGAAGCTTTCTTT.

The rearrangement links TRBV11-3 to TRBJ2-2; D is ambiguous. The CDR3 spans 13 residues. V lost 1 base and J 4 bases, leaving 4 bases between the germline ends. Germline CDR1 SGHNT, CDR2 YENEEA. The DNA for the CDR3 is TGTGCCAGCAGCTTAGCTCGCACCGGGGAGCTGTTTTTT. It yields the protein CASSLARTGELFF. The full variable domain, completed using reference TRBV11-3 and TRBJ2-2, is EAGVVQSPRYKIIEKKQPVAFWCNPISGHNTLYWYLQNLGQGPELLIRYENEEAVDDSQLPKDRFSAERLKGVDSTLKIQPAELGDSAVYLCASSLARTGELFFGEGSRLTVL.

V and J are TRBV5-5 and TRBJ1-2; TRBD1 is a possible D gene (5 bases). The ends were cut back, 1 base at V and 6 bases at J, with 10 bases in the middle. Per the germline V gene, CDR1 is SGHKS and CDR2 is YYEKEE (reference sequence). The CDR3 runs 13 residues. CDR3 sequence reads: CASSLHGGDGYTF. DNA for the CDR3: TGTGCCAGCAGCTTGCACGGGGGAGATGGCTACACCTTC.

This clone was counted a few times. This chain links TRBV19 with TRBJ1-1; D gene ambiguous. The germline gives CDR1 LNHDA, CDR2 SQIVND (reference sequence). The CDR3 runs to 14 residues. The V end was cut by 3 bases, the J end by 2 bases, with 10 bases between. This chain's CDR3 is CASSISETNTEAFF. CDR3 sequence (DNA): TGTGCCAGTAGTATTTCAGAAACCAACACTGAAGCTTTCTTT. The full variable domain, in which reference TRBV19 and TRBJ1-1 provide the parts outside the CDR3, is DGGITQSPKYLFRKEGQNVTLSCEQNLNHDAMYWYRQDPGQGLRLIYYSQIVNDFQKGDIAEGYSVSREKKESFPLTVTSAQKNPTAFYLCASSISETNTEAFFGQGTRLTVV.

This clone was counted a single time. This clone may be a read error of a much larger clone one base away. The rearrangement uses TRBV9 and TRBJ2-1, with TRBD2 identical over 8 bases. CDR3 size: 17 residues. Germline lookup yields CDR1 SGDLS and CDR2 YYNGEE. The CDR3 sequence is CTSSSKGSLAENNEQFF. The CDR3 region has the DNA TGTACCAGCAGCTCAAAAGGTTCACTAGCGGAGAACAATGAGCAGTTCTTC.